The 9 T cell receptor beta chains below come from one sample, sequenced in a study of human T cells and chemical hapten exposure. This sample's time point: patch test 3, about 24 weeks after DPC sensitization. Treatment specified: therapeutic diphenylcyclopropenone sensitization with weekly scalp DPC. TCRdb analysed the RACE reads with MiXCR anew, one entry per CDR3 protein. The profile shows about 190,000 distinct CDR3 sequences, approximately 26% of them singletons. The specimen was whole blood, collected in connection with sensitization to the hapten diphenylcyclopropenone (DPC). The origin of the receptors is a middle-aged woman with alopecia areata. Some clones in this sample may be carry-over from other donors' samples.

The chain recombines TRBV6-2 or TRBV6-3 with TRBJ2-7; 7 bases fit TRBD1. Germline assignment: CDR1 MNHEY and CDR2 SVGEGT. V gave up 7 bases and J gave up 2 bases; unmatched junction bases: 11. The CDR3 sequence is 15 residues long. In DNA form, the CDR3 reads TGTGCCAGCAACAAAAACAGGGGCGAGACCTACGAGCAGTACTTC. Translating gives CASNKNRGETYEQYF.

This clonotype has only a few counts. J is TRBJ1-2 and V is TRBV18; possible D gene TRBD1, 5 bases. The CDR3 length is 15 residues. Germline CDR1 reads KGHSH; CDR2 reads LQKENI. Trimming shortened V by 2 bases and J by 0 bases, and 10 bases separated the two germline ends. DNA for the CDR3: TGTGCCAGCTCACCAGAACGAGGGGCTAACTATGGCTACACCTTC. Translation: CASSPERGANYGYTF.

The chain is built from TRBV20-1 and TRBJ2-2; TRBD2 aligns across 7 bases. Trimming cost V 3 bases and J 6 bases; bases outside gene matches: 10. Per the germline V gene, CDR1 is DFQATT and CDR2 is SNEGSKA (reference sequence). This CDR3 contains 15 residues. The CDR3 sequence is CSASPLGEGAGELFF. CDR3 DNA sequence: TGCAGTGCTAGCCCATTAGGGGAGGGCGCCGGGGAGCTGTTTTTT.

V is TRBV7-2 and J is TRBJ1-1; D remains ambiguous. The germline V gene has CDR1 SGHTA and CDR2 FQGNSA. CDR3 length: 13 amino acids. V gave up 4 bases and J gave up 5 bases, with 11 bases separating them. CDR3 residues: CASSYILRTEAFF. CDR3 in DNA: TGTGCCAGCAGCTATATCCTCAGGACTGAAGCTTTCTTT.

V and J are TRBV20-1 and TRBJ2-7; D gene unclear. The CDR3 contains 10 residues. The germline V gene has CDR1 DFQATT and CDR2 SNEGSKA (reference sequence). V lost 6 bases, J lost 3 bases, and 6 bases lay in between. The CDR3 loop reads CSASVYEQYF. CDR3 sequence (DNA): TGCAGTGCCTCCGTCTACGAGCAGTACTTC.

This clonotype appeared a few times. The chain has TRBV29-1 and TRBJ2-3; D gene uncertain. The CDR3 is 13 residues long. V lost 6 bases and J 1 base, leaving 11 bases between the germline ends. Germline V gene lookup returns CDR1 SQVTM and CDR2 ANQGSEA. Written as DNA, the CDR3 is TGCAGCGTCTCTATACTTGGCACAGATACGCAGTATTTT. Amino acids: CSVSILGTDTQYF.

This clonotype has only a few counts. This rearrangement joins TRBV29-1 to TRBJ1-1; possible D gene TRBD1, 5 bases. The CDR3 has 13 amino acids. Looked up from germline, CDR1 is SQVTM and CDR2 is ANQGSEA. The V end lost 6 bases, the J end lost 3 bases, and 14 bases lay between the germline ends. The CDR3 loop reads CSVAAGRYTEAFF. In nucleotides, the CDR3 is TGCAGCGTAGCCGCGGGGCGGTACACTGAAGCTTTCTTT.

This clonotype has a count of ten or more. V and J are TRBV11-2 and TRBJ2-5; D is possibly TRBD1 (6 bases). CDR3 size: 15 residues. Germline V gives CDR1 SGHAT, CDR2 FQNNGV. V lost 3 bases and J 3 bases, leaving 14 bases between the germline ends. CDR3 bases: TGTGCCAGCAGCTTGGGGGCTGGCGGCAAAGAGACCCAGTACTTC. Translation gives CASSLGAGGKETQYF. Together with reference TRBV11-2 and TRBJ2-5, the CDR3 gives the full variable domain: EAGVAQSPRYKIIEKRQSVAFWCNPISGHATLYWYQQILGQGPKLLIQFQNNGVVDDSQLPKDRFSAERLKGVDSTLKIQPAKLEDSAVYLCASSLGAGGKETQYFGPGTRLLVL.

This clonotype was observed many times. The V call is TRBV29-1, the J call TRBJ1-1, with D hard to call. CDR3 length equals 12 residues. V was pared by 6 bases and J by 4 bases, with 12 bases between. The V gene's germline CDR1 is SQVTM and CDR2 ANQGSEA. CDR3 DNA: TGCAGCGTCGCGTTCGGTCGCACTGAAGCTTTCTTT. Its translation: CSVAFGRTEAFF.